This T cell receptor (beta chain) was captured in a study of shared clonotypes between healthy human individuals. Looking at the study overall: Ranging from 18 to 49 in age, donors were two women and a few men. The study's findings and limits: Measured sharing among donors was expected to vary with sequencing depth.

There are 14 residues in the CDR3. The ends lost 5 bases at V and 0 bases at J; junction bases unmatched: 2. The germline V gene has CDR1 MNHEY and CDR2 SVGAGI. Donors included only healthy HIV-negative adults lacking recent acute infections or vaccinations. All of the donors resided in Nashville, Tennessee, and each was a Caucasian adult. Only in-frame clones appear in the TCRdb table, and some are missing; sequencing was by immunoSEQ multiplex PCR. In the table there are some 1 million clones, 60% to 80% of which are singletons. Notes on this clone: Its antigen is currently unknown.

The chain links TRBV6-5 to TRBJ2-7; 9 nucleotides line up with TRBD1. Material for sequencing was memory CD4+ T cells sorted from blood. Subset described: CD45RA-negative fraction. The clonotype was recovered from a man in his late teens or twenties in good health. In DNA form, the CDR3 reads TGTGCCAGCAGTATGACAGGGGGCTCCTACGAGCAGTACTTC. Its translation: CASSMTGGSYEQYF.